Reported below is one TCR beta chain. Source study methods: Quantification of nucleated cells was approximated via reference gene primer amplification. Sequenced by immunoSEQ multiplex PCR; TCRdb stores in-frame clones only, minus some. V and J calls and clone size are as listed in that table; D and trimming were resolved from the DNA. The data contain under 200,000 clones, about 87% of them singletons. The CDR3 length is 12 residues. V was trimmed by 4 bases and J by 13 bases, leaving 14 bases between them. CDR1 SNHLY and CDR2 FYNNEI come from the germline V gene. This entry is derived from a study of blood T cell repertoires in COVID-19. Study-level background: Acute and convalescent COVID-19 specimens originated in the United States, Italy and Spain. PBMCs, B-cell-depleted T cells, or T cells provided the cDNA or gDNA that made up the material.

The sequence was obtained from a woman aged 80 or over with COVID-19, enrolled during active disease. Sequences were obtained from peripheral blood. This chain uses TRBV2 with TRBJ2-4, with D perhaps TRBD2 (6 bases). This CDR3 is CASSVDTGLQYF. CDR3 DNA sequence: TGTGCCAGCAGTGTTGACACGGGACTCCAGTACTTC.